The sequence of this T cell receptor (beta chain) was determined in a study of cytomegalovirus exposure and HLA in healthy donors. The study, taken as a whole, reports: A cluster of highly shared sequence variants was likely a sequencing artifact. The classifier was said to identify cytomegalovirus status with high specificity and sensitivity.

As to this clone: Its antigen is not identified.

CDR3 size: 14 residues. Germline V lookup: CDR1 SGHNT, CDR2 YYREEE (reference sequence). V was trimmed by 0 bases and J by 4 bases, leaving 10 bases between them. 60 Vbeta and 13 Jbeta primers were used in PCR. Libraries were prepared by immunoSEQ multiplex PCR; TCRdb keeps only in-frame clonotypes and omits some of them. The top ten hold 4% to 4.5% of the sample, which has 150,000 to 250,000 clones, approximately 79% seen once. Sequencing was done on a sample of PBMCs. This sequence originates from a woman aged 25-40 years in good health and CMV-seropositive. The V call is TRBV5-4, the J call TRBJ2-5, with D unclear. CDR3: CASSLALRRETQYF. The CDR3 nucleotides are TGTGCCAGCAGCTTGGCTCTACGAAGAGAGACCCAGTACTTC.